Listed below are T cell receptor beta chains from one sample, sequenced in a study of blood T cell repertoires in COVID-19. Some clones are missing from TCRdb's copy, which holds only in-frame ones; the method was immunoSEQ multiplex PCR. Altogether about 220,000 clones are present, about 80% being singletons, with the ten largest covering around 2.7%. Sequencing was performed on peripheral blood. The receptors stem from a woman in her 30s who had recovered from COVID-19. Both conserved end residues are part of each CDR3. Each record gives: J gene, clone size, V gene, D gene, CDR3 protein, CDR3 DNA. D genes are given only for firm matches. Where a row states a size, it is once, few, many or the class of an expanded clone; other rows omit it.

TRBJ1-5,medium-sized,TRBV27,.,CASGSGTLSNQPQHF,TGTGCCAGCGGTTCCGGGACACTCAGCAATCAGCCCCAGCATTTT
TRBJ1-6,.,TRBV5-1,TRBD1,CASSFSGQGNSPLHF,TGCGCCAGCAGCTTTTCAGGACAGGGCAATTCACCCCTCCACTTT
TRBJ1-4,.,TRBV18,TRBD1,CASSPGGQGTESEKLFF,TGTGCCAGCTCACCAGGGGGACAGGGGACTGAGAGTGAAAAACTGTTTTTT
TRBJ1-5,.,TRBV12-3/TRBV12-4,.,CASNQYSNQPQHF,TGTGCCAGCAACCAGTATAGCAATCAGCCCCAGCATTTT
TRBJ2-7,.,TRBV11-2,TRBD2,CASSRTSGLTYEQYF,TGTGCCAGCAGCCGGACTAGCGGGTTGACCTACGAGCAGTACTTC
TRBJ2-7,.,TRBV7-9,TRBD1,CASSPMGQGVSYEQYF,TGTGCCAGCAGCCCGATGGGACAGGGGGTCTCCTACGAGCAGTACTTC
TRBJ1-2,.,TRBV3-1/TRBV3-2,.,CASSQGAGDYGYTF,TGTGCCAGCAGCCAAGGGGCGGGGGATTATGGCTACACCTTC
TRBJ2-7,.,TRBV3-1/TRBV3-2,TRBD2,CASRLAGGVYEQYF,TGTGCCAGCAGATTAGCGGGAGGGGTCTACGAGCAGTACTTC
TRBJ1-1,.,TRBV6-6,.,CASSYSGQGNTEAFF,TGTGCCAGCAGTTACTCGGGGCAGGGGAACACTGAAGCTTTCTTT
TRBJ1-1,once,TRBV10-3,.,CAISESGRGGTEAFF,TGTGCCATCAGTGAGTCGGGGCGAGGGGGCACTGAAGCTTTCTTT
TRBJ2-7,.,TRBV30,.,CAWSVHQGYYEQYF,TGTGCCTGGAGTGTACACCAGGGATATTACGAGCAGTACTTC
TRBJ2-1,.,TRBV7-3,TRBD2,CASGTSGYNEQFF,TGTGCCAGCGGGACTAGCGGATACAATGAGCAGTTCTTC
TRBJ2-7,.,TRBV6-5,TRBD2,CASSRRGLAGDEQYF,TGTGCCAGCAGTCGAAGGGGACTAGCGGGAGACGAGCAGTACTTC
TRBJ2-2,.,TRBV9,.,CASSVVGANTGELFF,TGTGCCAGCAGCGTAGTAGGGGCAAACACCGGGGAGCTGTTTTTT
TRBJ2-3,once,TRBV3-1/TRBV3-2,TRBD2,CASSSGTSGRGTDTQYF,TGTGCCAGCAGTTCAGGGACTAGCGGGAGAGGCACAGATACGCAGTATTTT
TRBJ2-5,.,TRBV20-1,TRBD1,CSASSDRGQETQYF,TGCAGTGCTAGTTCGGACAGGGGACAAGAGACCCAGTACTTC
TRBJ2-7,few,TRBV5-1,.,CASSPREGVVYEQYF,TGCGCCAGCAGCCCAAGAGAGGGGGTCGTCTACGAGCAGTACTTC
TRBJ2-1,.,TRBV27,.,CASSSIYTRGNEQFF,TGTGCCAGCAGTTCAATCTACACTCGGGGAAATGAGCAGTTCTTC
TRBJ2-5,.,TRBV24-1,TRBD1,CATSGPTGGRRIQETQYF,TGTGCCACCAGTGGACCCACAGGGGGCCGGCGGATACAAGAGACCCAGTACTTC
TRBJ2-1,.,TRBV12-3/TRBV12-4,.,CASSQDGADEQFF,TGTGCCAGCAGTCAAGATGGGGCAGATGAGCAGTTCTTC
TRBJ2-3,.,TRBV4-2,.,CASSQSTSLSTDTQYF,TGTGCCAGCAGCCAATCGACTAGTCTGAGCACAGATACGCAGTATTTT
TRBJ1-1,.,TRBV6-4,TRBD1,CAWTGWGTEAFF,TGTGCCTGGACAGGGTGGGGTACTGAAGCTTTCTTT
TRBJ1-3,.,TRBV2,TRBD1,CASSEWDRVGGNTIYF,TGTGCCAGCAGTGAATGGGACAGGGTCGGTGGAAACACCATATATTTT
TRBJ2-7,.,TRBV2,.,CASRPQGTSSYEQYF,TGTGCCAGCAGGCCCCAGGGAACCTCGAGCTACGAGCAGTACTTC
TRBJ2-5,.,TRBV19,.,CASGQKQETQYF,TGTGCAAGCGGACAGAAGCAAGAGACCCAGTACTTC
TRBJ2-1,.,TRBV14,.,CASSQLLGGDGGEQFF,TGTGCCAGCAGCCAACTACTAGGGGGGGACGGTGGTGAGCAGTTCTTC